The clone carrying this T cell receptor beta chain was counted at least ten times. This CDR3 has 15 residues. With V trimmed by 5 bases and J by 2 bases, 6 bases remained unmatched. Per the germline V gene, CDR1 is SGHTA and CDR2 is FQGTGA. Described time point: blood at routine non-recurrence follow-up after resection. Every individual TCR cDNA molecule carried its own unique molecular identifier, which allowed correction of PCR and sequencing errors. One entry per CDR3 protein results from TCRdb running MiXCR on the 5' RACE reads. The sample lists about 87,000 distinct CDR3 sequences, around 19% occurring once. These data originate in a study of spatial heterogeneity in lung cancer.

This rearrangement joins TRBV7-3 to TRBJ2-3; TRBD2 agrees at 8 bases. The TCR comes from a male donor with early-stage non-small cell lung cancer. The specimen was PBMCs, collected at follow-up. The CDR3 protein is CASSESGSNTDTQYF. CDR3 nucleotides: TGTGCCAGCAGCGAGAGCGGGAGTAACACAGATACGCAGTATTTT. Full variable domain (missing parts from reference TRBV7-3 and TRBJ2-3): GAGVSQTPSNKVTEKGKYVELRCDPISGHTALYWYRQSLGQGPEFLIYFQGTGAADDSGLPNDRFFAVRPEGSVSTLKIQRTERGDSAVYLCASSESGSNTDTQYFGPGTRLTVL.